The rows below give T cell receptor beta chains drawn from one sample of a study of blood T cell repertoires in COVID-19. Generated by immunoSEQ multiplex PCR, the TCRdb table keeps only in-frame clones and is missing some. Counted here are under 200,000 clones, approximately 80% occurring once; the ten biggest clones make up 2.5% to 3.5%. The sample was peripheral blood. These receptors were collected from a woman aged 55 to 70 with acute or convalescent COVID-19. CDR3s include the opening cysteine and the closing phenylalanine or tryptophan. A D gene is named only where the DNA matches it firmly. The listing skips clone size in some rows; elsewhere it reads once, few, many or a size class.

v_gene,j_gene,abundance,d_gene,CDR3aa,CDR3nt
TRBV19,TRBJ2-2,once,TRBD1,CASSTRDRGTGELFF,TGTGCCAGTAGTACTCGGGACAGGGGCACCGGGGAGCTGTTTTTT
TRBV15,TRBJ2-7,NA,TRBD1,CATSRDLKTGNRYEQYF,TGTGCCACCAGCAGAGATCTAAAGACAGGGAATAGGTACGAGCAGTACTTC
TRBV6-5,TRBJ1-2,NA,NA,CASSYRTANGYTF,TGTGCCAGCAGTTACAGGACAGCTAATGGCTACACCTTC
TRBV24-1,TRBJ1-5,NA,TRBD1,CATSDPGGRGRQPQHF,TGTGCCACCAGTGATCCCGGCGGTAGGGGGCGGCAGCCCCAGCATTTT
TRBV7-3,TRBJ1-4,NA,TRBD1,CASSYTGGTNEKLFF,TGTGCCAGCAGCTACACAGGGGGGACTAATGAAAAACTGTTTTTT
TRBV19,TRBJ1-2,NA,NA,CASSINGDYGYTF,TGTGCCAGTAGTATTAACGGGGACTATGGCTACACCTTC
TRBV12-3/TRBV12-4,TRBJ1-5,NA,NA,CASREGNQPQHF,TGTGCCAGCCGGGAGGGCAATCAGCCCCAGCATTTT
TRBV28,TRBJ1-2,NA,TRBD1,CASSFGDRVDGYTF,TGTGCCAGCAGTTTTGGGGACAGGGTCGATGGCTACACCTTC
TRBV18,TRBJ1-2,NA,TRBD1,CASSPARGQGDSGYTF,TGTGCCAGCTCACCAGCTCGGGGACAGGGGGATAGTGGCTACACCTTC
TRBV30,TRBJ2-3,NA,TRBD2,CAWARLAGAPDTQYF,TGTGCCTGGGCCAGACTAGCGGGGGCCCCAGATACGCAGTATTTT
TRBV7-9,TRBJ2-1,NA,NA,CASSDGLAGYNEQFF,TGTGCCAGCAGCGACGGGCTAGCAGGCTACAATGAGCAGTTCTTC
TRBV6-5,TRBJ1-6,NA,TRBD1,CASRPQGQGSSPLHF,TGTGCCAGCAGGCCCCAAGGACAGGGGTCTTCACCCCTCCACTTT
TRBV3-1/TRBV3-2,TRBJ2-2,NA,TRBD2,CAAGGANTGELFF,TGTGCAGCGGGGGGAGCTAACACCGGGGAGCTGTTTTTT
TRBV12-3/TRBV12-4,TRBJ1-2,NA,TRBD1,CASSGTGYGYTF,TGTGCCAGCAGTGGGACAGGATATGGCTACACCTTC
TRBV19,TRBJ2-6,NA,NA,CASSIIRAGANVLTF,TGTGCCAGTAGTATAATCCGGGCTGGGGCCAACGTCCTGACTTTC
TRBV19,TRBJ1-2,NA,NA,CASSISSTGRSGYTF,TGTGCCAGTAGTATATCGTCTACAGGGCGGAGTGGCTACACCTTC
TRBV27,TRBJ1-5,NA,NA,CASSFWAADHQPQHF,TGTGCCAGCAGTTTCTGGGCAGCGGATCATCAGCCCCAGCATTTT
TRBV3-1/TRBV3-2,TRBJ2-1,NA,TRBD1,CASSRDRYNEQFF,TGTGCCAGCAGCAGGGACAGATACAATGAGCAGTTCTTC
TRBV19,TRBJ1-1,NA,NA,CASSQDRNTEAFF,TGTGCCAGTAGTCAGGACAGGAACACTGAAGCTTTCTTT
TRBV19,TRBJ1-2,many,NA,CASSPSGGNYGYTF,TGTGCCAGTAGTCCCAGCGGGGGGAACTATGGCTACACCTTC